This entry is about one T cell receptor beta chain. The antigen remains unidentified. This entry belongs to a study of T cells after yellow fever vaccination. Regarding the study as a whole: Peaking on day 5 versus 15, the secondary response was faster but weaker. A small proportion of clonotypes was detected in both the CD4 and CD8 compartments.

TCRdb reprocessed the 5' RACE reads with MiXCR, giving one entry per CDR3 protein. Here the sample spans some 350,000 distinct CDR3 sequences, roughly 4.3% being singletons. CDR3 size: 15 residues. The V and J ends lost 4 bases and 2 bases respectively, with 14 bases between them. The V gene's germline CDR1 is SGHRS and CDR2 YFSETQ. The chain has TRBV5-1 and TRBJ2-3, with D possibly matching TRBD1 (5 bases). The sequence was obtained from a man younger than 35 who received the YFV17D yellow fever vaccine. The material sequenced was PBMCs, taken 5 days after the yellow fever booster vaccination. CDR3 coding DNA: TGCGCCAGCAGCCTACCGTGGGGCGACACAGATACGCAGTATTTT. Amino acids: CASSLPWGDTDTQYF.